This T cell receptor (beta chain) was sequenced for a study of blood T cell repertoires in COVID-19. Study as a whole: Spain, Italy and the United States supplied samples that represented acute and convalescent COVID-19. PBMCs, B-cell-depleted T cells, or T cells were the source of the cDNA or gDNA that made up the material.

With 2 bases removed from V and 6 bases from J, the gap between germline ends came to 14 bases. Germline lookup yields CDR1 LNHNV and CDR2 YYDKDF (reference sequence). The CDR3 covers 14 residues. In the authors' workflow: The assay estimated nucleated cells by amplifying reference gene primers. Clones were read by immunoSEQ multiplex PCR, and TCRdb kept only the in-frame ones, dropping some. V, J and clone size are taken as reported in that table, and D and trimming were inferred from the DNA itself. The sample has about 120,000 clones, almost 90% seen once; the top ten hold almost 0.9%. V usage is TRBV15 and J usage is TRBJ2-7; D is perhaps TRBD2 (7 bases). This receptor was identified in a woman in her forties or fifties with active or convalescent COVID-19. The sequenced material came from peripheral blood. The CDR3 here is CATSRSRRGGEQYF. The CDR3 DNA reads TGTGCCACCAGCAGATCCAGAAGGGGGGGCGAGCAGTACTTC. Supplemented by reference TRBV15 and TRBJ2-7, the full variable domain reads DAMVIQNPRYQVTQFGKPVTLSCSQTLNHNVMYWYQQKSSQAPKLLFHYYDKDFNNEADTPDNFQSRRPNTSFCFLDIRSPGLGDTAMYLCATSRSRRGGEQYFGPGTRLTVT.